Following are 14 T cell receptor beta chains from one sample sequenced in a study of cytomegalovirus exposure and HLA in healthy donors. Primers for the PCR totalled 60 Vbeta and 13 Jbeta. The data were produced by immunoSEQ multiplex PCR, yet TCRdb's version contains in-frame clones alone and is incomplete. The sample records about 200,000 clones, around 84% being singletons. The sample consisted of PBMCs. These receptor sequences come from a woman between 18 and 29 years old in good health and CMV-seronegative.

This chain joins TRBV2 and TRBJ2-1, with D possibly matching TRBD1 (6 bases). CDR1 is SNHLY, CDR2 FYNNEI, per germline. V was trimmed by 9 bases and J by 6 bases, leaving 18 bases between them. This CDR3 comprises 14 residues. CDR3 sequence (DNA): TGTGCCAGGAGTCGGCAGCAAGGGGGCAATGAGCAGTTCTTC. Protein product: CARSRQQGGNEQFF.

The CDR3 coding sequence is TGTGCCAGCAGTAACCAGTGGCCGGCGTCCAGGTACCAAGAGACCCAGTACTTC. Its translation is CASSNQWPASRYQETQYF. This chain uses TRBV2 with TRBJ2-5; D uncertain. This CDR3 is 18 amino acids long. The germline CDR1 and CDR2 sequences are SNHLY and FYNNEI. Trimming took off 5 bases at V and 0 bases at J, with 22 bases between the two ends.

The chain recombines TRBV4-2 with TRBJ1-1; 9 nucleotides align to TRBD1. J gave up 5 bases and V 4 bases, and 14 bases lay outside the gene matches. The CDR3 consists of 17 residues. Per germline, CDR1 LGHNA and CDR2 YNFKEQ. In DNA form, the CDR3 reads TGTGCCAGCAGCCGAGAACCTTTGGGACAGGGATTTACTGAAGCTTTCTTT. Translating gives CASSREPLGQGFTEAFF.

The CDR3 reads CASSLAEVWDQETQYF. DNA for the CDR3: TGTGCCAGCAGCTTAGCAGAGGTGTGGGACCAAGAGACCCAGTACTTC. This sequence joins TRBV7-9 and TRBJ2-5; D is uncertain. This CDR3 has 16 residues. Deletions cut 0 bases from V and 0 bases from J, with 11 bases between. Germline V lookup: CDR1 SEHNR, CDR2 FQNEAQ (reference sequence).

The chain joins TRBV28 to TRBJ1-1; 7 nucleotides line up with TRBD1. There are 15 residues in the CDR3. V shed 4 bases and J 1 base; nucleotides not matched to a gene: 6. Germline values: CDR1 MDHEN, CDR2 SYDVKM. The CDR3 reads CASSSSGQPNTEAFF. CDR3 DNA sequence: TGTGCCAGCAGTTCATCGGGACAGCCGAACACTGAAGCTTTCTTT.

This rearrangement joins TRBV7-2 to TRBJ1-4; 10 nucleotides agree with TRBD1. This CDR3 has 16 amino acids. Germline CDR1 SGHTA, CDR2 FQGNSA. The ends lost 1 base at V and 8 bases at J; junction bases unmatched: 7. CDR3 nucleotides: TGTGCCAGCAGCTTAGGGTGGACAGGGGGGTACGAAAAACTGTTTTTT. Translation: CASSLGWTGGYEKLFF.

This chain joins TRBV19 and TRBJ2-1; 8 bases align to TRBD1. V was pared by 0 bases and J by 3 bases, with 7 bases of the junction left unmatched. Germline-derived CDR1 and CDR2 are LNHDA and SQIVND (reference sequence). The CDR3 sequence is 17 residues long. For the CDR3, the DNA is TGTGCCAGTAGTATAGATTTCCAGGACAGGGTCTACAATGAGCAGTTCTTC. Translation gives CASSIDFQDRVYNEQFF.

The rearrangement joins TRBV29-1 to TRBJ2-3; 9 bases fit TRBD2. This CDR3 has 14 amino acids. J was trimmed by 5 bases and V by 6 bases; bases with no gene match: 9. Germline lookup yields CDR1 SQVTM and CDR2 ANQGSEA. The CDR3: CSVGSGRTGDTQYF. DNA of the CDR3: TGCAGCGTGGGTAGCGGGAGAACGGGAGATACGCAGTATTTT.

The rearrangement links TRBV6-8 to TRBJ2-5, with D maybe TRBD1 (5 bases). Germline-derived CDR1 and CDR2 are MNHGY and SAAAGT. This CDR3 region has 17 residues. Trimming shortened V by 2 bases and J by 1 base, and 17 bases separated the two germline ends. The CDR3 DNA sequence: TGTGCCAGCAGTTACGACTGGGGCGCGTGTACCCAAGAGACCCAGTACTTC. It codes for CASSYDWGACTQETQYF.

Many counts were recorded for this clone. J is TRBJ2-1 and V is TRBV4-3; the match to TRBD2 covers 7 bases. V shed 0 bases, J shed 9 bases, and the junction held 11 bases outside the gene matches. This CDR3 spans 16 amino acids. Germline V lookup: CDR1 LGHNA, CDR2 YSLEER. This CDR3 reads CASSQEGRTRKGEQFF. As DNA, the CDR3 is TGCGCCAGCAGCCAAGAAGGGAGGACTAGAAAGGGTGAGCAGTTCTTC.

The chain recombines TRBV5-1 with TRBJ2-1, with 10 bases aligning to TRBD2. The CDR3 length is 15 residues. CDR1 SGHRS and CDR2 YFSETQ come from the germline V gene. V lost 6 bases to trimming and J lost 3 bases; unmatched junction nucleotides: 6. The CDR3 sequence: CASIPTSGIYNEQFF. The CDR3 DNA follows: TGCGCCAGCATTCCCACTAGCGGGATCTACAATGAGCAGTTCTTC. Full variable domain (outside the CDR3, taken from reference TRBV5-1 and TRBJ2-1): KAGVTQTPRYLIKTRGQQVTLSCSPISGHRSVSWYQQTPGQGLQFLFEYFSETQRNKGNFPGRFSGRQFSNSRSEMNVSTLELGDSALYLCASIPTSGIYNEQFFGPGTRLTVL.

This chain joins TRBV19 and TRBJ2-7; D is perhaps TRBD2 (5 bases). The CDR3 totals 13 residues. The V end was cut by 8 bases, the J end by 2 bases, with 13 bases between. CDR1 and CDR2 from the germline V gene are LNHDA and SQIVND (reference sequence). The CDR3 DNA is TGTGCCAGTTCAGACCTCGGGGCCTACGAGCAGTACTTC. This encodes CASSDLGAYEQYF.

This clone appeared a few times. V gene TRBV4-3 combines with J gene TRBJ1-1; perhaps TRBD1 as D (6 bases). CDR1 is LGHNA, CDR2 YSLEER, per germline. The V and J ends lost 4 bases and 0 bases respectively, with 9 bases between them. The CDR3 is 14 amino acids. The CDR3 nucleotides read TGCGCCAGCAGCCGACAGGTGATGAACACTGAAGCTTTCTTT. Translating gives CASSRQVMNTEAFF.

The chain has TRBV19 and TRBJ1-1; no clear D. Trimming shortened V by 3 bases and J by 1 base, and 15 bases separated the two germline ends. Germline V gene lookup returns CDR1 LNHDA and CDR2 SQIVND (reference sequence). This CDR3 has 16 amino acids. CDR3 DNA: TGTGCCAGTAGTATCCAACACGACAACCCGAACACTGAAGCTTTCTTT. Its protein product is CASSIQHDNPNTEAFF.